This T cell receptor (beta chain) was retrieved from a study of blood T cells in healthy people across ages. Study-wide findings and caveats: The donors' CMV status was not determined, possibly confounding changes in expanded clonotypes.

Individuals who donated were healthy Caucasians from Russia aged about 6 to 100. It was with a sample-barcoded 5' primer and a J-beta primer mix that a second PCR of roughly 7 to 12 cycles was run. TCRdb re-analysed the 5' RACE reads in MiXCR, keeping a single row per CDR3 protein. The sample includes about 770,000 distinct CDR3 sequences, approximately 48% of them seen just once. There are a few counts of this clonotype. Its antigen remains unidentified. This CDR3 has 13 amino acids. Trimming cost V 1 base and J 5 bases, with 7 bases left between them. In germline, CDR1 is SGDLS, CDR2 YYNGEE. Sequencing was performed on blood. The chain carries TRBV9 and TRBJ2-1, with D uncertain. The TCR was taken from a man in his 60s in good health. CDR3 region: CASSVFGHNEQFF. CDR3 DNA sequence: TGTGCCAGCAGCGTATTTGGACACAATGAGCAGTTCTTC.